These 10 T cell receptor beta chains originate from one sample sequenced in a study of cytomegalovirus exposure and HLA in healthy donors (dated by TCRdb to 2016 to 2017). Library construction relied on the immunoSEQ multiplex PCR assay. For the multiplex PCR, a mixture combining 60 forward primers for TCR Vbeta segments and 13 reverse primers for TCR Jbeta segments was used. Drawn from immuneACCESS, this table holds only the in-frame rearrangements with V and J called that TCRdb kept. Clones are partly lost; checked studies trace under half to an unresolved V gene and leave the rest unexplained. Counted in this sample were some 190,000 clones; 70% to 85% of them appeared once. The ten most abundant clones make up about 1.5% of the sample. Sample: PBMCs. These receptor sequences come from a man between 18 and 29 years old in good health and CMV-seronegative.

The chain combines TRBV27 with TRBJ2-7, with TRBD1 matching over 9 bases. Unmatched junction bases numbered 6, after V lost 0 bases and J lost 6 bases. There are 15 residues in the CDR3. The V gene's germline CDR1 is MNHEY and CDR2 SMNVEV (reference sequence). The CDR3 protein is CASSLSGQGLVEQYF. For the CDR3, the DNA is TGTGCCAGCAGTTTATCGGGACAGGGTCTGGTCGAGCAGTACTTC.

The chain couples TRBV6-1 to TRBJ2-7; D is uncertain. Deletions cut 4 bases from V and 3 bases from J, with 16 bases between. Per the germline V gene, CDR1 is MNHNS and CDR2 is SASEGT. The CDR3 contains 15 residues. The CDR3 DNA reads TGTGCCAGCAGTGGGTATGCGGAAACCAGCTACGAGCAGTACTTC. Its translation: CASSGYAETSYEQYF.

This chain joins TRBV30 and TRBJ2-7; perhaps TRBD2 as D (5 bases). Looked up from germline, CDR1 is GTSNPN and CDR2 is SVGIG (reference sequence). The CDR3 runs 12 residues. V dropped 3 bases and J dropped 3 bases, with 9 bases sitting between them. The chain's CDR3 is CAWRRGFYEQYF. CDR3 DNA: TGTGCCTGGAGACGAGGGTTCTACGAGCAGTACTTC.

The V call is TRBV6-5, the J call TRBJ1-5; no clear D gene. Germline V lookup: CDR1 MNHEY, CDR2 SVGAGI. Trimming cost V 5 bases and J 7 bases, with 9 bases left between them. The CDR3 covers 12 residues. CDR3 sequence (DNA): TGTGCCAGCAGTGTCCGAGGCCAGCCCCAGCATTTT. This codes for CASSVRGQPQHF.

This chain connects TRBV18 to TRBJ1-2; 7 bases are a match to TRBD1. The germline CDR1 and CDR2 sequences are KGHSH and LQKENI. After removal of 0 bases from V and 8 bases from J, the junction contained 9 bases not matched to a gene. This CDR3 is built from 15 residues. CDR3 sequence (DNA): TGTGCCAGCTCACCACCGGGACAGTCCCTGCGGGGCTACACCTTC. Residues: CASSPPGQSLRGYTF.

The genes are TRBV5-4 and TRBJ1-2, with 9 bases identical to TRBD1. Germline CDR1 reads SGHNT; CDR2 reads YYREEE (reference sequence). The V gene end was trimmed by 4 bases and the J gene end by 4 bases; junction bases not matched to a gene: 2. The CDR3 contains 13 residues. The CDR3 DNA is TGTGCCAGCAGCCCGGACAGGGGCTATGGCTACACCTTC. Encoded protein: CASSPDRGYGYTF.

V and J are TRBV11-2 and TRBJ2-7, with D perhaps TRBD1 (5 bases). Germline V gene sequence: CDR1 SGHAT, CDR2 FQNNGV. The CDR3 covers 17 residues. The germline V and J ends were trimmed by 5 bases and 7 bases, with 27 bases remaining between them. The CDR3 protein is CASSQTPGKKGSREQYF. The CDR3, as DNA: TGTGCCAGCAGCCAGACTCCAGGGAAAAAGGGTTCGAGAGAGCAGTACTTC.

This clone was detected a few times. The gene calls are TRBV6-5 and TRBJ2-1; 7 positions agree with TRBD2. V lost 6 bases, J lost 3 bases, and 5 bases stayed unmatched. Germline CDR1 reads MNHEY; CDR2 reads SVGAGI. The CDR3 has 14 residues. The CDR3 reads CASRMSGIYNEQFF. CDR3 in DNA: TGTGCCAGCAGGATGAGCGGGATCTACAATGAGCAGTTCTTC.

The CDR3 region is CASSVAGGLTYEQYF. In DNA, the CDR3 is TGTGCCAGCAGTGTGGCGGGAGGTCTGACTTACGAGCAGTACTTC. The chain combines TRBV6-1 with TRBJ2-7; 8 nucleotides align to TRBD2. The germline gives CDR1 MNHNS, CDR2 SASEGT. With 4 bases clipped from V and 4 bases from J, the junction kept 9 bases outside the gene matches. There are 15 residues in the CDR3.

The gene calls are TRBV18 and TRBJ2-5; D uncertain. CDR1 is KGHSH, CDR2 LQKENI, per germline. This CDR3 is built from 14 residues. Trimming pared 1 base from V and 2 bases from J, leaving 8 bases between. CDR3: CASSPRLEQETQYF. In DNA, the CDR3 is TGTGCCAGCTCACCACGACTGGAGCAAGAGACCCAGTACTTC.